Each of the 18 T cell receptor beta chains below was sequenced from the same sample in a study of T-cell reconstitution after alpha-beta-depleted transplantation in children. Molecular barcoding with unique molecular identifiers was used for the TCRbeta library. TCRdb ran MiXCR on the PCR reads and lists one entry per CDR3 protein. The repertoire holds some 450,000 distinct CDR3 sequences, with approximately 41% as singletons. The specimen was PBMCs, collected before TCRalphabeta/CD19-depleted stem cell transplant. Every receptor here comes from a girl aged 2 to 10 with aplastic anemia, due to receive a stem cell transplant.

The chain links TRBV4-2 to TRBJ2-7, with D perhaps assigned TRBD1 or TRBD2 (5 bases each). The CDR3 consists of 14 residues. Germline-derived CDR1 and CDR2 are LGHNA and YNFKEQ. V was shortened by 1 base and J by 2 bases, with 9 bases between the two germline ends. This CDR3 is CASSQVGTAYEQYF. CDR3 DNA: TGTGCCAGCAGCCAAGTCGGGACGGCCTACGAGCAGTACTTC.

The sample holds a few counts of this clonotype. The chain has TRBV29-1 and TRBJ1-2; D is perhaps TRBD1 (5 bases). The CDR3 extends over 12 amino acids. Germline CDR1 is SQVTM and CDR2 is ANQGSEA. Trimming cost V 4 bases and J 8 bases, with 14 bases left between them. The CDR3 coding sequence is TGCAGCGTTGGTGGGGGTGGACGAGGCTACACCTTC. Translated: CSVGGGGRGYTF.

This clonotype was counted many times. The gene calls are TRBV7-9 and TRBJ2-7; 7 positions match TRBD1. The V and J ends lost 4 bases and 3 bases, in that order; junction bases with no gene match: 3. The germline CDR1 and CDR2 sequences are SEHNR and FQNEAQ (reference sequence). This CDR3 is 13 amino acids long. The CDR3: CASSSTGYYEQYF. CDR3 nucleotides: TGTGCCAGCAGCTCGACAGGGTACTACGAGCAGTACTTC.

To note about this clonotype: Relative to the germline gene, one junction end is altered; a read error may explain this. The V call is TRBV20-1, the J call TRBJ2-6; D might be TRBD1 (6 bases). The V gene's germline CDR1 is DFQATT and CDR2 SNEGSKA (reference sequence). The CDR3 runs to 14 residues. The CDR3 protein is CSALDSSGANVLTF. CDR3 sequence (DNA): TGTAGTGCTTTGGACAGCTCTGGGGCCAACGTCCTGACTTTC.

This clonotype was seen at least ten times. CDR3 protein: CASHKQGAVSGELFF. The CDR3 DNA reads TGCGCCAGCCACAAACAGGGGGCCGTCAGCGGGGAGCTGTTTTTT. This sequence joins TRBV5-1 and TRBJ2-2; TRBD1 matches 9 bases. There are 15 residues in the CDR3. Germline V gives CDR1 SGHRS, CDR2 YFSETQ. V lost 7 bases and J lost 7; bases outside the gene matches: 11. Full variable domain (rest looked up from reference TRBV5-1 and TRBJ2-2): KAGVTQTPRYLIKTRGQQVTLSCSPISGHRSVSWYQQTPGQGLQFLFEYFSETQRNKGNFPGRFSGRQFSNSRSEMNVSTLELGDSALYLCASHKQGAVSGELFFGEGSRLTVL.

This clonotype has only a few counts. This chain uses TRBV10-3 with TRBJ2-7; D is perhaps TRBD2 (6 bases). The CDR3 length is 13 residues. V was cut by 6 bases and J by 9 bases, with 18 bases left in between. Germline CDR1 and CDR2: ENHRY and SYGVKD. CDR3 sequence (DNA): TGTGCCATCAGCCTCGGGGGTGATTCGGCGCAGTACTTC. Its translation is CAISLGGDSAQYF.

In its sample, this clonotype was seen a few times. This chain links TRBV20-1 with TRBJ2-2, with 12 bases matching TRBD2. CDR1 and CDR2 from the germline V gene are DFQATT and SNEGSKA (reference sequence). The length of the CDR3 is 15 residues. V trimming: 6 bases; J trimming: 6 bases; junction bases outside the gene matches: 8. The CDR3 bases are TGCAGTGCCCCCAAACTAGCGGGAGGCGCCGGGGAGCTGTTTTTT. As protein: CSAPKLAGGAGELFF.

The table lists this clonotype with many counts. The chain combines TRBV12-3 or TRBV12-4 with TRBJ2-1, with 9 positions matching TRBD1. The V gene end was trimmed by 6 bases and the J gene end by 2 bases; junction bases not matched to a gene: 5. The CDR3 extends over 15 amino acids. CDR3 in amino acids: CASSQQGATYNEQFF. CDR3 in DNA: TGTGCCAGCAGCCAACAGGGGGCAACCTACAATGAGCAGTTCTTC.

CDR3 loop: CSVGRGSGDTQYF. The DNA of the CDR3 is TGCAGCGTTGGGAGGGGATCCGGAGATACGCAGTATTTT. V is TRBV29-1 and J is TRBJ2-3, with TRBD2 as a possible D gene (6 bases). This CDR3 spans 13 amino acids. Germline V gene data show CDR1 as SQVTM and CDR2 as ANQGSEA. The ends were cut back, 4 bases at V and 5 bases at J, with 13 bases in the middle.

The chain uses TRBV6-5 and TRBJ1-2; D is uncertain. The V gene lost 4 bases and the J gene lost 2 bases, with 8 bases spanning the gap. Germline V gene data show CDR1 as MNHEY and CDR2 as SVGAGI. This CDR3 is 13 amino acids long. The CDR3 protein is CASSFGENYGYTF. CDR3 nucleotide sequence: TGTGCCAGCAGTTTTGGGGAAAACTATGGCTACACCTTC.

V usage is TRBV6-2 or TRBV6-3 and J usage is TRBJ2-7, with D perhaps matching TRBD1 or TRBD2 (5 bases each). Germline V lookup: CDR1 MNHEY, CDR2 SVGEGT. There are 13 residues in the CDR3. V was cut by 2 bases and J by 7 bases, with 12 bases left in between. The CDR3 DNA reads TGTGCCAGCAGTTACGGGGCTAGCTGGGAGCAGTACTTC. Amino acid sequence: CASSYGASWEQYF.

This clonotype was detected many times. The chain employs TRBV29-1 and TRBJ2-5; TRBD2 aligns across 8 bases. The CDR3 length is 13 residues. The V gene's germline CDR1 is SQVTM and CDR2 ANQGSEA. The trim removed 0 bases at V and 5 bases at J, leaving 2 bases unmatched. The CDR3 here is CSVEDGGGETQYF. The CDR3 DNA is TGCAGCGTTGAAGATGGCGGGGGGGAGACCCAGTACTTC. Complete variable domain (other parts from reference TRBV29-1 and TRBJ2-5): SAVISQKPSRDICQRGTSLTIQCQVDSQVTMMFWYRQQPGQSLTLIATANQGSEATYESGFVIDKFPISRPNLTFSTLTVSNMSPEDSSIYLCSVEDGGGETQYFGPGTRLLVL.

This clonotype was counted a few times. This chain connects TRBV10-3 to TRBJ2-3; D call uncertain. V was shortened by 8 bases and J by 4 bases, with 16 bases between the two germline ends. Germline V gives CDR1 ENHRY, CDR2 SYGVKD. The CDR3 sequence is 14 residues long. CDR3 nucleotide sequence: TGTGCCATCCGCGAAAGCCAGCAGGCAGATACGCAGTATTTT. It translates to CAIRESQQADTQYF.

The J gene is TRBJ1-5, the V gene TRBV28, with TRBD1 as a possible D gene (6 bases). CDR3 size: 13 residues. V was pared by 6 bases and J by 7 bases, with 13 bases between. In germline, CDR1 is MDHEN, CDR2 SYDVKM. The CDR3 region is CASSTTRGQPQHF. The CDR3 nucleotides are TGTGCCAGCAGCACTACCAGGGGACAGCCCCAGCATTTT. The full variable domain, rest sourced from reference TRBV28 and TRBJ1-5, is DVKVTQSSRYLVKRTGEKVFLECVQDMDHENMFWYRQDPGLGLRLIYFSYDVKMKEKGDIPEGYSVSREKKERFSLILESASTNQTSMYLCASSTTRGQPQHFGDGTRLSIL.

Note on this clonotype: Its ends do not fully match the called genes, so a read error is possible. The DNA for the CDR3 is TGTACCAGCAGTCTCTCCGGGACTAGCGGGTCCAGCTCCTACAATGAGCAGTTCTTC. Amino acid sequence: CTSSLSGTSGSSSYNEQFF. V usage is TRBV12-3 or TRBV12-4 and J usage is TRBJ2-1; 12 bases line up with TRBD2. The CDR3 loop spans 19 amino acids.

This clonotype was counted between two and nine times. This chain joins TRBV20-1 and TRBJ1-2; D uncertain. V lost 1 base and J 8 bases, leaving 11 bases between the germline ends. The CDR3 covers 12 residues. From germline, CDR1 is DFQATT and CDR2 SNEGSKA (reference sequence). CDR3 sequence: CSARAQVGGYTF. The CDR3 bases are TGCAGTGCTAGAGCGCAAGTTGGCGGCTACACCTTC.

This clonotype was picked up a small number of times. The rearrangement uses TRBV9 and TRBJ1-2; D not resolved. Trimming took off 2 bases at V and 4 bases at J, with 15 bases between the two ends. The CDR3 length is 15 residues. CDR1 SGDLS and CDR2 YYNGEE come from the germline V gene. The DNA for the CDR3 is TGTGCCAGCAGCGTTCGGACGACCGGAAGCTATGGCTACACCTTC. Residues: CASSVRTTGSYGYTF.

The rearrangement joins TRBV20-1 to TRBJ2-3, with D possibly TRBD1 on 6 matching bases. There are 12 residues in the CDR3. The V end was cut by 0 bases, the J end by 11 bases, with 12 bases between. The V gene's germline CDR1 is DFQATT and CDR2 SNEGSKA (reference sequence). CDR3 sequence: CSARDLARGQYF. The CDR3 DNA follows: TGCAGTGCTAGAGATCTGGCCAGGGGGCAGTATTTT.